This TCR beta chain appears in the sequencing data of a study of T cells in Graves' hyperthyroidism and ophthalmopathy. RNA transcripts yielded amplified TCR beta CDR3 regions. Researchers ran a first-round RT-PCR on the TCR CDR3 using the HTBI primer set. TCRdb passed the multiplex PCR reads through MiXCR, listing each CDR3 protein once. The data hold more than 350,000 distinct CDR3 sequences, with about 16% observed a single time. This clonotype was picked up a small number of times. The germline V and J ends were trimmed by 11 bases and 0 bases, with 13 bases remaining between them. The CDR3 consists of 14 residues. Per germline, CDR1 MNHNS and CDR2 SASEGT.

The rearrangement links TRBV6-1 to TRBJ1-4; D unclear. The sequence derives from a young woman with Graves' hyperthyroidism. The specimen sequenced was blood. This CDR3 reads CAGLDGPTNEKLFF. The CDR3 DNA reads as TGTGCCGGACTAGATGGGCCAACTAATGAAAAACTGTTTTTT.